Shown below are 28 T cell receptor beta chains from a single sample sequenced in a study of CD8 T cells in ankylosing spondylitis. Via MiXCR, TCRdb re-called the 5' RACE reads, giving one row per CDR3 protein. The table lists around 230,000 distinct CDR3 sequences, 8.6% of them singletons, with nearly 7% in the top ten. The sample taken for sequencing was blood, either unsorted or a sorted T cell fraction (not recorded which). The receptors originated from a male donor with ankylosing spondylitis or in good health (not recorded which).

At least ten counts were recorded for this clonotype. V usage is TRBV7-2 and J usage is TRBJ1-3; D is unresolved. Germline CDR1 SGHTA, CDR2 FQGNSA. This CDR3 is built from 17 residues. The V end lost 0 bases, the J end lost 4 bases, and 16 bases lay between the germline ends. The CDR3 bases are TGTGCCAGCAGCTTAGCGTCGTCAGCGGGAGCGGGAAACACCATATATTTT. It translates to CASSLASSAGAGNTIYF.

There are many counts of this clonotype. The chain employs TRBV3-1 and TRBJ2-1; perhaps TRBD1 as D (5 bases). There are 15 residues in the CDR3. V was trimmed by 4 bases and J by 0 bases, leaving 10 bases between them. The germline CDR1 and CDR2 sequences are LGHDT and YNNKEL (reference sequence). The CDR3 nucleotides are TGTGCCAGCAGCCGACAGCAGAGCTCCTACAATGAGCAGTTCTTC. It encodes CASSRQQSSYNEQFF.

This clonotype was detected many times. The chain recombines TRBV25-1 with TRBJ1-1; D possibly corresponds to TRBD1 (6 bases). Germline CDR1 and CDR2: MGHDK and SYGVNS. The CDR3 sequence is 13 residues long. V was cut by 4 bases and J by 8 bases, with 14 bases left in between. CDR3 coding DNA: TGTGCCAGCAGTGGTACCTCAGGGGCGGAAGCTTTCTTT. Its protein is CASSGTSGAEAFF.

This chain connects TRBV12-3 or TRBV12-4 to TRBJ1-3, with D unclear. The CDR3 is 16 residues long. V was trimmed by 2 bases and J by 0 bases, leaving 11 bases between them. The CDR3, as DNA: TGTGCCAGCAGTTTAAGTGGATTCCTCTCTGGAAACACCATATATTTT. Encoded protein: CASSLSGFLSGNTIYF.

Only a few counts were recorded for this clonotype. This chain joins TRBV6-1 and TRBJ2-2; 10 bases fit TRBD1. The junction had 7 bases not matched to a gene; V was cut back by 6 bases and J by 6 bases. Germline loops: CDR1 MNHNS, CDR2 SASEGT. The CDR3 covers 15 residues. The CDR3 DNA is TGTGCCAGCAGGGCGACAGGGGGCGCGTCCGGGGAGCTGTTTTTT. Translating it yields CASRATGGASGELFF.

The chain joins TRBV6-2 or TRBV6-3 to TRBJ2-2; 10 positions agree with TRBD2. CDR1 is MNHEY and CDR2 is SVGEGT in the germline V gene. CDR3 length: 14 residues. Trimming at V came to 6 bases and at J to 4 bases, leaving 2 bases not matched to a gene. In nucleotides, the CDR3 is TGTGCCAGCAGACTAGCGGGATCCACCGGGGAGCTGTTTTTT. Protein product: CASRLAGSTGELFF.

This clonotype was detected many times. The genes are TRBV7-2 and TRBJ1-2, with 7 bases lining up with TRBD1. The CDR3 is 14 amino acids. The V gene's germline CDR1 is SGHTA and CDR2 FQGNSA. V gave up 2 bases and J gave up 6 bases; unmatched junction bases: 6. The CDR3 coding sequence is TGTGCCAGCAGCTTATTACGGGGACAGAATGGCTACACCTTC. This sequence encodes CASSLLRGQNGYTF.

In its sample, this clonotype was seen many times. This chain joins TRBV5-1 and TRBJ2-5, with TRBD1 matching over 8 bases. With 4 bases clipped from V and 4 bases from J, the junction kept 6 bases outside the gene matches. Germline V gene sequence: CDR1 SGHRS, CDR2 YFSETQ. The CDR3 runs 14 residues. CDR3: CASSPQGAGETQYF. CDR3 nucleotide sequence: TGCGCCAGCAGCCCGCAGGGGGCTGGAGAGACCCAGTACTTC.

The V call is TRBV5-6, the J call TRBJ2-1; TRBD1 is a possible D gene (6 bases). Germline CDR1 SGHDT, CDR2 YYEEEE. The CDR3 is 14 residues long. Trimming removed 2 bases at V and 5 bases at J, with 11 bases between. This CDR3 is CASSLQGGDNEQFF. The CDR3 DNA is TGTGCCAGCAGCTTACAGGGTGGAGACAATGAGCAGTTCTTC.

This clonotype was picked up many times. The chain carries TRBV5-6 and TRBJ2-5; a weak D match, TRBD2 (6 bases). The CDR3 extends over 16 amino acids. Trimming pared 3 bases from V and 1 base from J, leaving 16 bases between. Germline lookup yields CDR1 SGHDT and CDR2 YYEEEE. The CDR3 coding sequence is TGTGCCAGCAGCTCAATGGGAGGTCCCCCCCAAGAGACCCAGTACTTC. Translating gives CASSSMGGPPQETQYF.

Ten or more counts support this clonotype. The rearrangement links TRBV29-1 to TRBJ2-1; either TRBD1 or TRBD2 may supply D (5 bases each). Germline V gene data show CDR1 as SQVTM and CDR2 as ANQGSEA. CDR3 length: 14 amino acids. V was cut by 7 bases and J by 5 bases, with 18 bases left in between. The chain's CDR3 is CSAKLLRENNEQFF. CDR3 DNA sequence: TGCAGCGCTAAATTACTCAGGGAGAACAATGAGCAGTTCTTC.

The V gene is TRBV18, the J gene TRBJ1-4, with D uncertain. The V and J ends lost 2 bases and 4 bases respectively, with 11 bases between them. The CDR3 loop spans 15 amino acids. CDR1 is KGHSH and CDR2 is LQKENI in the germline V gene. The CDR3 here is CASSPVGTFNEKLFF. Here the CDR3 DNA reads TGTGCCAGCTCACCAGTCGGCACCTTTAATGAAAAACTGTTTTTT. The entire variable domain, with the rest obtained from reference TRBV18 and TRBJ1-4, is as follows: NAGVMQNPRHLVRRRGQEARLRCSPMKGHSHVYWYRQLPEEGLKFMVYLQKENIIDESGMPKERFSAEFPKEGPSILRIQQVVRGDSAAYFCASSPVGTFNEKLFFGSGTQLSVL.

This clonotype was observed many times. The chain employs TRBV20-1 and TRBJ1-5; D not certain. The V gene's germline CDR1 is DFQATT and CDR2 SNEGSKA (reference sequence). The CDR3 is 13 residues long. V was pared by 4 bases and J by 3 bases, with 10 bases between. In DNA, the CDR3 is TGCAGTGCTATAGACGGTCCCAATCAGCCCCAGCATTTT. As protein: CSAIDGPNQPQHF.

This clonotype was detected many times. In DNA form, the CDR3 reads TGTGCCAGCAGCCGTACTGTCGAGACCCAGTACTTC. Encoded protein: CASSRTVETQYF. The chain combines TRBV7-9 with TRBJ2-5; D gene uncertain. Germline CDR1 SEHNR, CDR2 FQNEAQ (reference sequence). V lost 5 bases to trimming and J lost 5 bases, with 9 bases between them. This CDR3 is built from 12 residues.

This clonotype was counted ten times or more. The CDR3 DNA reads as TGTGCCAGCACTTCTCAGACAGAGACCCAAGAGACCCAGTACTTC. Translation gives CASTSQTETQETQYF. The J gene is TRBJ2-5, the V gene TRBV12-3 or TRBV12-4, with a weak D call TRBD1 (5 bases). This CDR3 region has 15 residues. Trimming cost V 7 bases and J 1 base, with 16 bases left between them.

This clonotype was recorded many times. The genes are TRBV14 and TRBJ2-7; perhaps TRBD1 as D (6 bases). V was shortened by 1 base and J by 2 bases, with 24 bases between the two germline ends. Germline CDR1 SGHDN, CDR2 FVKESK. The CDR3 contains 19 residues. Here the CDR3 DNA reads TGTGCCAGCAGCCAAGCCGGGCCAGGGGCCTTAGTATATCCCTACGAGCAGTACTTC. Amino acid sequence: CASSQAGPGALVYPYEQYF.

This chain links TRBV27 with TRBJ1-2; 8 bases fit TRBD1. Germline values: CDR1 MNHEY, CDR2 SMNVEV (reference sequence). With V trimmed by 3 bases and J by 5 bases, 8 bases remained unmatched. The CDR3 totals 15 residues. CDR3 in DNA: TGTGCCAGCAGTTTCTCCGACAGGGGATATTATGGCTACACCTTC. This gives the protein CASSFSDRGYYGYTF.

The chain combines TRBV20-1 with TRBJ1-2; perhaps TRBD1 as D (5 bases). This CDR3 is 15 amino acids long. Looked up from germline, CDR1 is DFQATT and CDR2 is SNEGSKA (reference sequence). V gave up 1 base and J gave up 3 bases, with 15 bases separating them. The CDR3 sequence is CSARVGSGGDYGYTF. The CDR3 region has the DNA TGCAGTGCTAGAGTGGGGTCAGGAGGGGACTATGGCTACACCTTC.

At least ten counts were recorded for this clonotype. This chain links TRBV15 with TRBJ1-5, with D possibly matching TRBD1 (6 bases). Germline values: CDR1 LNHNV, CDR2 YYDKDF (reference sequence). The length of the CDR3 is 17 residues. Trimming pared 0 bases from V and 4 bases from J, leaving 16 bases between. CDR3 region: CATSRDGVRGGNQPQHF. For the CDR3, the DNA is TGTGCCACCAGCAGAGATGGTGTCAGGGGAGGAAATCAGCCCCAGCATTTT.

This clonotype was counted many times. The V call is TRBV3-1, the J call TRBJ1-1, with 7 nucleotides matching TRBD1. Germline loops: CDR1 LGHDT, CDR2 YNNKEL (reference sequence). The CDR3 length is 14 residues. V lost 4 bases, J lost 1 base, and 3 bases stayed unmatched. The CDR3 sequence: CASSLDRANTEAFF. For the CDR3, the DNA is TGTGCCAGCAGCCTAGACAGGGCGAACACTGAAGCTTTCTTT.

Comment on this clonotype: Since a much larger clone is just one base distant, this may be a read error. Likely a read error: the CDR3 ends without its conserved phenylalanine or tryptophan. This sequence joins TRBV10-3 and TRBJ2-7, with D hard to call. V was pared by 3 bases and J by 1 base, with 13 bases between. The CDR3 is made up of 15 amino acids. Germline lookup yields CDR1 ENHRY and CDR2 SYGVKD. CDR3 region: CAISDLTGGSYEQYL. CDR3 DNA: TGTGCCATCAGTGACCTGACTGGTGGATCCTACGAGCAGTACCTC.

This clonotype occurred a few times. J is TRBJ2-5 and V is TRBV11-2; TRBD1 agrees at 7 bases. The ends lost 5 bases at V and 2 bases at J; junction bases unmatched: 5. Per germline, CDR1 SGHAT and CDR2 FQNNGV. This CDR3 region has 14 residues. The CDR3 region is CASSPRTGQETQYF. The DNA of the CDR3 is TGTGCCAGCAGCCCCCGGACAGGACAAGAGACCCAGTACTTC.

Many counts were recorded for this clonotype. The chain carries TRBV25-1 and TRBJ2-7, with 9 bases identical to TRBD1. Trimming removed 6 bases from V and 4 bases from J; junction bases left unmatched: 7. The CDR3 loop spans 14 amino acids. The germline V gene encodes CDR1 MGHDK and CDR2 SYGVNS. In DNA form, the CDR3 reads TGTGCCAGCAGGAAGACAGGGGGAGAATACGAGCAGTACTTC. This encodes CASRKTGGEYEQYF.

This clonotype has a count of ten or more. The rearrangement joins TRBV7-2 to TRBJ2-5; a possible D gene is TRBD2 (6 bases). Germline V gene data show CDR1 as SGHTA and CDR2 as FQGNSA. Trimming stripped 3 bases from V and 3 bases from J, with 14 bases between. The CDR3 loop spans 15 amino acids. The CDR3 bases are TGTGCCAGCAGCTTTAGACTAGTGGGAAAAGAGACCCAGTACTTC. Its translation is CASSFRLVGKETQYF.

Ten or more counts support this clonotype. The rearrangement joins TRBV9 to TRBJ1-6; possible D gene TRBD1, 5 bases. The CDR3 runs to 15 residues. Germline-derived CDR1 and CDR2 are SGDLS and YYNGEE. Trimming left V 0 bases short and J 5 bases short, with 9 bases between. The CDR3 loop reads CASSVGQTDNSPLHF. For the CDR3, the DNA is TGTGCCAGCAGCGTAGGACAGACCGATAATTCACCCCTCCACTTT.

This sequence joins TRBV5-1 and TRBJ2-5; TRBD1 might be the D (6 bases). CDR3 size: 16 residues. Germline V gene lookup returns CDR1 SGHRS and CDR2 YFSETQ. V lost 0 bases, J lost 5 bases, and 17 bases lay in between. In DNA form, the CDR3 reads TGCGCCAGCAGCTTGGACGAAAACAGGGACGGGGAGACCCAGTACTTC. Translation gives CASSLDENRDGETQYF.

This clonotype was detected many times. The chain carries TRBV7-6 and TRBJ1-1; D unresolved. The CDR3 is made up of 14 amino acids. Trimming stripped 0 bases from V and 3 bases from J, with 8 bases between. Per the germline V gene, CDR1 is SGHVS and CDR2 is FNYEAQ. The CDR3 DNA follows: TGTGCCAGCAGCTTAGCCAAATGGGACACTGAAGCTTTCTTT. Encoded protein: CASSLAKWDTEAFF.

This clonotype was observed a handful of times. The rearrangement uses TRBV29-1 and TRBJ2-5; D is uncertain. V lost 4 bases, J lost 1 base, and 7 bases lay in between. CDR3 length: 12 residues. CDR1 and CDR2 (germline): SQVTM, ANQGSEA. CDR3 bases: TGCAGCGTTGGTATGGGCCAAGAGACCCAGTACTTC. This encodes CSVGMGQETQYF. The variable domain in full, with the rest retrieved from reference TRBV29-1 and TRBJ2-5, is SAVISQKPSRDICQRGTSLTIQCQVDSQVTMMFWYRQQPGQSLTLIATANQGSEATYESGFVIDKFPISRPNLTFSTLTVSNMSPEDSSIYLCSVGMGQETQYFGPGTRLLVL.